Listed below are T cell receptor beta chains from one sample, sequenced in a study of blood T cell repertoires in COVID-19. Sequencing was performed with immunoSEQ multiplex PCR; in TCRdb, only in-frame clones are kept and a portion is missing. In the table there are 40,000 or so clones, roughly 73% of which are singletons. Sequenced sample: peripheral blood. The receptors derive from a man at least 80 years old with acute or convalescent COVID-19. CDR3s include the opening cysteine and the closing phenylalanine or tryptophan. A D gene is named only where the DNA matches it firmly. Where a row states a size, it is once, few, many or the class of an expanded clone; other rows omit it.

TRBJ2-6 TRBV29-1 NA NA TGCAGCGTTGCGTACTCTGGGGCCAACGTCCTGACTTTC CSVAYSGANVLTF
TRBJ2-3 TRBV10-3 NA NA TGTGCCATCAGTGAGTTTTCAACAACAGATACGCAGTATTTT CAISEFSTTDTQYF
TRBJ2-4 TRBV4-3 TRBD2 NA TGCGCCAGCAGCCTTGGACTAGCGGGCGCCAAAAACATTCAGTACTTC CASSLGLAGAKNIQYF
TRBJ1-1 TRBV5-1 NA NA TGCGCCAGCAGCTTGGTTCCGGGGTCGAATGAAGCTTTCTTT CASSLVPGSNEAFF
TRBJ2-5 TRBV18 NA NA TGTGCCAGCTCACAACAACCACCAGGGTCCCAAGAGACCCAGTACTTC CASSQQPPGSQETQYF
TRBJ1-1 TRBV9 NA NA TGTGCCAGCAGCGTCTCAGGACAGAGGAAGGCTGAAGCTTTCTTT CASSVSGQRKAEAFF
TRBJ2-5 TRBV6-2/TRBV6-3 TRBD2 NA TGTGCCAGCAGTTCGAGGACTAGCGGAGCACAAGAGACCCAGTACTTC CASSSRTSGAQETQYF
TRBJ1-5 TRBV2 NA few TGTGCCAGCAGCGTAGAGGACAGTAGCAATCAGCCCCAGCATTTT CASSVEDSSNQPQHF
TRBJ2-1 TRBV6-2/TRBV6-3 TRBD1 NA TGTGCCAGCAGTGAGACAGGGGGCGGATACAATGAGCAGTTCTTC CASSETGGGYNEQFF
TRBJ2-7 TRBV7-6 TRBD2 few TGTGCCAGCAGCTCCCTCAGGGGACTAGGGGTCTACGAGCAGTACTTC CASSSLRGLGVYEQYF
TRBJ1-6 TRBV6-6 TRBD1 NA TGTGCCAGCAGTTACTCCAGGGGGAATAATTCACCCCTCCACTTT CASSYSRGNNSPLHF
TRBJ1-6 TRBV5-8 NA once TGTGCCAGCAGCCTAAGGGGCCTCTCACCCCTCCACTTT CASSLRGLSPLHF
TRBJ2-3 TRBV4-3 TRBD1 NA TGCGCCAGCAGCCAAGCCGGGACAGGATGGGGTACGCAGTATTTT CASSQAGTGWGTQYF
TRBJ1-3 TRBV6-5 NA few TGTGCCAGCAGTTACTCGGGCACCTACTCTGGAAACACCATATATTTT CASSYSGTYSGNTIYF
TRBJ2-3 TRBV28 TRBD2 many TGTGCCGCTACCCGGGCGGGAGGCACAGATACGCAGTATTTT CAATRAGGTDTQYF
TRBJ2-1 TRBV20-1 TRBD2 many TGCAGTGCTAGTGCACCGGGACTAGCGGTTTACAATGAGCAGTTCTTC CSASAPGLAVYNEQFF
TRBJ2-3 TRBV18 NA NA TGTGCCAGCTCACCCTATCGGGGAATCTATGGAGATACGCAGTATTTT CASSPYRGIYGDTQYF
TRBJ1-3 TRBV3-1/TRBV3-2 NA NA TGTGCCAGCAGCCAACTGCAGGGATCTGGAAACACCATATATTTT CASSQLQGSGNTIYF
TRBJ2-5 TRBV9 TRBD1 NA TGTGCCAGCAGCGCTGGACAGGGTTCCGAGACCCAGTACTTC CASSAGQGSETQYF
TRBJ1-2 TRBV5-1 NA NA TGCGCCAGCAGCTTAGCGGGGGAAGCCAACTATGGCTACACCTTC CASSLAGEANYGYTF
TRBJ2-3 TRBV6-5 TRBD1 NA TGTGCCAGCAGAAAAGGACAGGGGTTAGATACGCAGTATTTT CASRKGQGLDTQYF
TRBJ1-6 TRBV19 TRBD1 NA TGTGCCAGTAGTCGCCTCGACAGGGTTGATTCACCCCTCCACTTT CASSRLDRVDSPLHF
TRBJ2-7 TRBV10-3 NA NA TGTGCCATCAGACGGACGGGGAGCTCCTACGAGCAGTACTTC CAIRRTGSSYEQYF
TRBJ2-1 TRBV3-1/TRBV3-2 TRBD2 once TGTGCCAGCAGCCCCGGTAGCGGGAGGGCCCCGGGGAATGAGCAGTTCTTC CASSPGSGRAPGNEQFF
TRBJ2-2 TRBV5-5 TRBD1 NA TGTGCCAGCAGCCCGGGACAGGGTTGGACCGGGGAGCTGTTTTTT CASSPGQGWTGELFF